This T cell receptor (beta chain) was identified in a study of T cells in Graves' hyperthyroidism and ophthalmopathy. Broader study findings: A model built on 13 V-J features separated ophthalmopathy from stable hyperthyroidism.

Regarding this clonotype: Its antigen is still unknown.

This CDR3 region has 14 residues. The germline gives CDR1 ENHRY, CDR2 SYGVKD. The ends lost 3 bases at V and 8 bases at J; junction bases unmatched: 9. TCR beta CDR3 sequences were amplified from RNA transcripts. With the HTBI primer set, the TCR CDR3 went through a first round of RT-PCR. From the multiplex PCR reads, TCRdb called clonotypes with MiXCR, one entry per CDR3 protein. The sample shows approximately 380,000 distinct CDR3 sequences, around a sixth of them seen only once. The chain couples TRBV10-3 to TRBJ1-2; the match to TRBD1 covers 7 bases. This clonotype was obtained from a man aged 18 to 30 with Graves' ophthalmopathy. Sequenced material: blood. The CDR3: CAISDGRGGYGYTF. In nucleotides, the CDR3 is TGTGCCATCAGTGATGGGCGAGGGGGCTACGGCTACACCTTC.